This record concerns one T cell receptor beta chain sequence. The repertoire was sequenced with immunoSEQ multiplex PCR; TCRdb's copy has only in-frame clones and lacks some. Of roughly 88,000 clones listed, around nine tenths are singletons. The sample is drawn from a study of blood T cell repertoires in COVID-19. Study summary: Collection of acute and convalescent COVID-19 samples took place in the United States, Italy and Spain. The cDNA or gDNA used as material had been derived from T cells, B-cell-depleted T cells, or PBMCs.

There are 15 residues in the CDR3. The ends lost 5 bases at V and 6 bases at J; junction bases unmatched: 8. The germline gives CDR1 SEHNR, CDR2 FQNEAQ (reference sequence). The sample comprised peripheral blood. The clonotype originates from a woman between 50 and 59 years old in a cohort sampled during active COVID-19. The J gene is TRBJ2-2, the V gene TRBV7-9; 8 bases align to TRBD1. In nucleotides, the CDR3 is TGTGCCAGCAGCGAACAGGGGGTACCTTCCGGGGAGCTGTTTTTT. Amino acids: CASSEQGVPSGELFF.